These 2 T cell receptor beta chains were sequenced from one sample in a study of blood T cell repertoires in COVID-19 (dated by TCRdb to the early 2020s). The library relied on the immunoSEQ multiplex PCR assay. The clones in this table, taken by TCRdb from immuneACCESS, are in-frame only. Not every clone is retained; where verified, under half of the shortfall comes from an unresolved V gene, and the cause of the rest is unknown. In this sample the table shows around 470,000 clones, about 91% of which occur a single time. Roughly 1% of the sample goes to the ten largest clones. Material for sequencing was peripheral blood. These receptors all come from a man aged 18 to 30 with COVID-19, enrolled during active disease.

The chain is built from TRBV13 and TRBJ2-7; 9 bases are shared with TRBD2. V trimming: 6 bases; J trimming: 0 bases; junction bases outside the gene matches: 15. The CDR3 contains 18 residues. The germline CDR1 and CDR2 sequences are PRHDT and FYEKMQ (reference sequence). The CDR3 bases are TGTGCCAGCAGTCTGGGGCCAATAGCGGGAGAGTCCTCCTACGAGCAGTACTTC. It codes for CASSLGPIAGESSYEQYF.

The V and J genes are TRBV7-5 and TRBJ2-1; TRBD1 is the table's D call, not checked against the DNA. TRBV7-5 constitutes a pseudogene. CDR3 length equals 14 residues. CDR3 loop: CVRSLGHPYNEQFF. The CDR3 DNA follows: TGTGTCAGAAGCTTAGGTCATCCCTACAATGAGCAGTTCTTC.